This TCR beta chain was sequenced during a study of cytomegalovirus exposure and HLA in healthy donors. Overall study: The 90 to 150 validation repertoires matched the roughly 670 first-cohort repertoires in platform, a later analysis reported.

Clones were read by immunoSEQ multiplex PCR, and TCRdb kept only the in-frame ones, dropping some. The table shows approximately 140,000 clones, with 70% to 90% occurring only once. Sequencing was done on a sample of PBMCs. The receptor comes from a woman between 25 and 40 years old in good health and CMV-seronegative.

The CDR3 sequence: CATRKPGVYGYTF. The DNA of the CDR3 is TGTGCCACCAGGAAGCCAGGGGTCTATGGCTACACCTTC. The chain carries TRBV6-1 and TRBJ1-2, with D maybe TRBD1 (6 bases). Germline CDR1 is MNHNS and CDR2 is SASEGT. Trimming removed 10 bases from V and 4 bases from J, with 16 bases in between. CDR3 size: 13 residues.